This is a list of T cell receptor beta chains from one sample in a study of blood T cells in healthy people across ages. TCRdb processed the 5' RACE reads anew with MiXCR; each CDR3 protein has one entry. The data hold 1.2 million to 1.5 million distinct CDR3 sequences, with approximately 38% observed a single time. Sequenced: blood. Every receptor here comes from a woman younger than 30 in good health. Each CDR3 is given with its conserved first and last residue. D genes are given only for firm matches. Rows may omit the clone size; those that give it use once, few, many or a size class.

length,size,J,V,D,CDR3,DNA
14,.,TRBJ2-3,TRBV3-1,.,CASSPKGPSDTQYF,TGTGCCAGCAGCCCGAAGGGGCCGTCAGATACGCAGTATTTT
13,.,TRBJ2-1,TRBV28,.,CASSLKYRGEQFF,TGTGCCAGCAGTTTGAAGTACCGTGGTGAGCAGTTCTTC
12,.,TRBJ2-7,TRBV28,.,CASSTPTEKQYF,TGTGCCAGCAGTACCCCGACTGAAAAGCAGTACTTC
16,.,TRBJ2-1,TRBV9,TRBD2,CASSVSLADLYNEQFF,TGTGCCAGCAGCGTTTCACTAGCGGATCTCTACAATGAGCAGTTCTTC
14,many,TRBJ2-7,TRBV5-1,.,CASSPGRSSYEQYF,TGTGCCAGCAGTCCAGGCCGCAGCTCCTACGAGCAGTACTTC
15,.,TRBJ2-1,TRBV7-8,.,CASSRTTGTCNEQFF,TGTGCCAGCAGCCGCACCACCGGGACCTGCAATGAGCAGTTCTTC
11,.,TRBJ2-5,TRBV7-2,.,CTSSSKETQYF,TGTACCAGCAGCTCAAAGGAGACCCAGTACTTC
15,.,TRBJ2-1,TRBV29-1,TRBD1,CSVRPRTGGNNEQFF,TGCAGCGTCCGCCCCCGGACAGGGGGCAACAATGAGCAGTTCTTC
13,.,TRBJ2-5,TRBV18,.,CASSPDSEETQYF,TGTGCCAGCTCACCAGACAGCGAAGAGACCCAGTACTTC
16,few,TRBJ1-5,TRBV28,TRBD1,CASSLYQWGQGQPQHF,TGTGCCAGCAGTTTATACCAGTGGGGACAGGGTCAGCCCCAGCATTTT
16,once,TRBJ2-7,TRBV7-2,.,CASSFDDEGVGYEQYF,TGTGCCAGCAGCTTTGATGATGAGGGGGTGGGCTACGAGCAGTACTTC
14,few,TRBJ2-1,TRBV6-1,TRBD2,CASRGQREWNEQFF,TGTGCCAGCAGAGGGCAGCGGGAATGGAATGAGCAGTTCTTC
15,.,TRBJ1-5,TRBV27,.,CASRRGPYSNQPQHF,TGTGCCAGCAGGCGGGGACCATATAGCAATCAGCCCCAGCATTTT
16,.,TRBJ2-1,TRBV6-1,TRBD2,CASSIPGLAAYNEQFF,TGTGCCAGCAGTATACCGGGACTAGCGGCATACAATGAGCAGTTCTTC
14,.,TRBJ1-1,TRBV29-1,.,CSVNAGRSRAEAFF,TGCAGCGTTAATGCGGGACGCTCTAGGGCTGAAGCTTTCTTT
17,few,TRBJ2-2,TRBV4-1,.,CASSQEVGGVITGELFF,TGCGCCAGCAGCCAAGAGGTTGGGGGAGTAATCACCGGGGAGCTGTTTTTT
15,.,TRBJ2-6,TRBV2,.,CASSESVSGANVPTF,TGTGCCAGCAGTGAGTCGGTCTCTGGGGCCAACGTCCCGACTTTC
13,.,TRBJ2-1,TRBV27,TRBD2,CAHRSGGANEQFF,TGTGCTCATCGTAGCGGGGGGGCCAATGAACAGTTCTTC
14,many,TRBJ2-7,TRBV10-3,TRBD1,CAISISDRGYEQYF,TGTGCCATCAGCATATCGGACAGGGGTTACGAGCAGTACTTC
17,.,TRBJ1-1,TRBV4-1,TRBD1,CASSQGAAGGVQGEAFF,TGCGCCAGCAGCCAAGGGGCGGCAGGGGGCGTGCAGGGTGAAGCTTTCTTT
13,.,TRBJ2-7,TRBV29-1,TRBD2,CSVVQRERNEQYF,TGCAGCGTTGTCCAGCGGGAGCGGAATGAGCAGTACTTC
15,.,TRBJ2-7,TRBV30,.,CAWSQGQPGTYEQYF,TGTGCCTGGAGTCAAGGACAGCCAGGAACCTACGAGCAGTACTTC